These 16 T cell receptor beta chains came from one sample sequenced in a study of CD8+ T cells in alopecia areata. Isolated RNA was reverse transcribed into cDNA used as the sequencing template. Some clones are missing from TCRdb's copy, which holds only in-frame ones; the method was immunoSEQ multiplex PCR. The repertoire has roughly 150,000 clones, more than 75% of them found once; the top ten carry about 14%. Sample: CD8+ T cells sorted from blood, taken at week 0. The receptors shown here come from a human donor with alopecia areata.

The V gene is TRBV29-1, the J gene TRBJ2-7; 7 positions match TRBD1. The V segment lost 4 bases and the J segment 3 bases; nucleotides outside the gene matches: 3. The CDR3 runs 12 residues. Per germline, CDR1 SQVTM and CDR2 ANQGSEA. The CDR3 spells CSVGDSLYEQYF. The DNA of the CDR3 is TGCAGCGTTGGGGACAGCCTCTACGAGCAGTACTTC.

This chain links TRBV28 with TRBJ2-7; TRBD2 aligns across 12 bases. Germline-derived CDR1 and CDR2 are MDHEN and SYDVKM. The trim removed 3 bases at V and 0 bases at J, leaving 12 bases unmatched. The CDR3 loop spans 19 amino acids. CDR3 amino acids: CASSFATSGGTYDSYEQYF. CDR3 in DNA: TGTGCCAGCAGTTTCGCAACTAGCGGGGGGACGTACGACTCCTACGAGCAGTACTTC.

The gene calls are TRBV5-1 and TRBJ2-1, with 8 bases matching TRBD1. The trim removed 0 bases at V and 3 bases at J, leaving 5 bases unmatched. Germline lookup yields CDR1 SGHRS and CDR2 YFSETQ. This CDR3 comprises 16 residues. The CDR3 reads CASSLASGGFYNEQFF. The CDR3 bases are TGCGCCAGCAGCTTGGCTTCAGGGGGCTTCTACAATGAGCAGTTCTTC.

This chain connects TRBV7-9 to TRBJ2-5; 9 nucleotides align to TRBD1. The DNA matches TRBJ2-7 better at its end, which makes the J call doubtful. CDR3 size: 15 residues. Germline V lookup: CDR1 SEHNR, CDR2 FQNEAQ (reference sequence). This CDR3 is CASSSGQGEFYEQYF. The CDR3 region has the DNA TGTGCCAGCAGCTCGGGACAGGGTGAGTTCTACGAGCAGTACTTC.

CDR3 protein: CASSQVLSGHGLFSYEQYF. CDR3 DNA: TGCGCCAGCAGCCAAGTTTTGTCGGGGCATGGCCTTTTCTCCTACGAGCAGTACTTC. The rearrangement links TRBV4-1 to TRBJ2-7, with D perhaps being TRBD1 or TRBD2 (5 bases each). V shed 1 base and J shed 0 bases, with 22 bases lying between them. CDR1 MGHRA and CDR2 YSYEKL come from the germline V gene. CDR3 length: 19 residues.

The chain couples TRBV9 to TRBJ2-2, with 7 bases lining up with TRBD2. V was clipped by 3 bases and J by 2 bases; unmatched bases: 7. In germline, CDR1 is SGDLS, CDR2 YYNGEE. This CDR3 spans 16 amino acids. The CDR3 DNA is TGTGCCAGCAGCGCGCTAGCGGTCGTAAACACCGGGGAGCTGTTTTTT. It translates to CASSALAVVNTGELFF.

The chain joins TRBV5-6 to TRBJ2-1, with D hard to call. The CDR3 length is 15 residues. Germline assignment: CDR1 SGHDT and CDR2 YYEEEE. Trimming removed 3 bases from V and 3 bases from J, with 13 bases in between. The CDR3 DNA reads as TGTGCCAGCAGCTCCCGGAACCTTTACTACAATGAGCAGTTCTTC. Amino acid sequence: CASSSRNLYYNEQFF.

The chain couples TRBV25-1 to TRBJ2-3; D not resolved. The CDR3 runs to 14 residues. Trimming stripped 0 bases from V and 2 bases from J, with 6 bases between. Germline loops: CDR1 MGHDK, CDR2 SYGVNS. The CDR3 coding sequence is TGTGCCAGCAGTGAATATCCGGTCACAGATACGCAGTATTTT. Its translation is CASSEYPVTDTQYF.

The rearrangement links TRBV4-2 to TRBJ1-5; D gene unclear. CDR3 length: 15 amino acids. Germline CDR1 and CDR2: LGHNA and YNFKEQ. Trimming pared 0 bases from V and 1 base from J, leaving 7 bases between. The CDR3 loop is CASSQEYTSNQPQHF. Written as DNA, the CDR3 is TGTGCCAGCAGCCAAGAGTACACGAGCAATCAGCCCCAGCATTTT.

The chain has TRBV6-5 and TRBJ1-1; D not certain. The V end lost 6 bases, the J end lost 4 bases, and 3 bases lay between the germline ends. This CDR3 comprises 10 residues. Looked up from germline, CDR1 is MNHEY and CDR2 is SVGAGI. The DNA for the CDR3 is TGTGCCAGCAGGGGCACTGAAGCTTTCTTT. It is translated as CASRGTEAFF.

The chain couples TRBV27 to TRBJ2-7; the match to TRBD2 covers 9 bases. The germline V gene encodes CDR1 MNHEY and CDR2 SMNVEV (reference sequence). This CDR3 is built from 18 residues. V dropped 0 bases and J dropped 0; count of bases not matched to a gene: 9. The CDR3 loop is CASSLSGLAGHSSYEQYF. For the CDR3, the DNA is TGTGCCAGCAGTTTATCGGGCCTAGCGGGACACAGCTCCTACGAGCAGTACTTC.

The CDR3 loop reads CASSLVARTAEQYF. The CDR3 DNA is TGCGCCAGCAGTCTAGTAGCGCGCACGGCCGAGCAGTACTTC. This chain uses TRBV23-1 with TRBJ2-7; a possible D gene is TRBD2 (5 bases). TRBV23-1 is sorted into the ORF group, with uncertain function. The length of the CDR3 is 14 residues. V was trimmed by 4 bases and J by 6 bases, leaving 16 bases between them.

The gene calls are TRBV7-9 and TRBJ2-1; 10 nucleotides match TRBD1. J was trimmed by 2 bases and V by 7 bases; bases with no gene match: 5. Germline V CDR1 and CDR2: SEHNR, FQNEAQ (reference sequence). CDR3 length: 15 amino acids. In nucleotides, the CDR3 is TGTGCCAGCATCGGGACAGGGGAGACCTACAATGAGCAGTTCTTC. Its translation: CASIGTGETYNEQFF.

This chain uses TRBV27 with TRBJ2-4; D is tentatively TRBD1 or TRBD2 (5 bases each). The CDR3 is made up of 13 amino acids. The germline V and J ends were trimmed by 5 bases and 3 bases, with 8 bases remaining between them. From germline, CDR1 is MNHEY and CDR2 SMNVEV (reference sequence). Here the CDR3 reads CASSEGNKNIQYF. In DNA form, the CDR3 reads TGTGCCAGCAGTGAGGGGAACAAAAACATTCAGTACTTC.

The CDR3 DNA sequence: TGTGCCAGCGCAAAAAACATGGTGATCGAGCAGTACTTC. Translating gives CASAKNMVIEQYF. This chain connects TRBV19 to TRBJ2-7; no definite D call. V dropped 9 bases and J dropped 6 bases, with 18 bases sitting between them. The V gene's germline CDR1 is LNHDA and CDR2 SQIVND (reference sequence). This CDR3 spans 13 amino acids.

The V gene is TRBV30, the J gene TRBJ2-3, with TRBD2 as a possible D gene (5 bases). There are 16 residues in the CDR3. Trimming left V 3 bases short and J 7 bases short, with 23 bases between. The germline gives CDR1 GTSNPN, CDR2 SVGIG (reference sequence). The CDR3 region has the DNA TGTGCCTGGAGCACTAGTGAAATGAAAAGGGTGAATACGCAGTATTTT. This sequence encodes CAWSTSEMKRVNTQYF.